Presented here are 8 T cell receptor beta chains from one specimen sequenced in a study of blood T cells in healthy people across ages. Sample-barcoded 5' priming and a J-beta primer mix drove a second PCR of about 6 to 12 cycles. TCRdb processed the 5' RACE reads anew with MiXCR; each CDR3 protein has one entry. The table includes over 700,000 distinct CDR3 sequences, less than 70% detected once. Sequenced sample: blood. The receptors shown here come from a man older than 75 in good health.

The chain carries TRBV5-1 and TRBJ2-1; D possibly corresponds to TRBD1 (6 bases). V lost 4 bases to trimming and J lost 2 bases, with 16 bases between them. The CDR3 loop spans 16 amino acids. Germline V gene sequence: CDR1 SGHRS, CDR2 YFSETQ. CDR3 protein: CASSQTAGVPYNEQFF. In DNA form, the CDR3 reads TGCGCCAGCAGCCAGACCGCAGGGGTCCCCTACAATGAGCAGTTCTTC. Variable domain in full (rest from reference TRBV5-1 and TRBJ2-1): KAGVTQTPRYLIKTRGQQVTLSCSPISGHRSVSWYQQTPGQGLQFLFEYFSETQRNKGNFPGRFSGRQFSNSRSEMNVSTLELGDSALYLCASSQTAGVPYNEQFFGPGTRLTVL.

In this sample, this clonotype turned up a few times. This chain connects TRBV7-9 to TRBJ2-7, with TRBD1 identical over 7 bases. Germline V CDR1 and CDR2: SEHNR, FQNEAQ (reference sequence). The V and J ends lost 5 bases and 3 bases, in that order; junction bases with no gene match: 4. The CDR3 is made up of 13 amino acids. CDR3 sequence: CASSIAGGYEQYF. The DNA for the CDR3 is TGTGCCAGCAGCATTGCAGGGGGCTACGAGCAGTACTTC. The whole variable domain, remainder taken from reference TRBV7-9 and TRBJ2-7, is DTGVSQNPRHKITKRGQNVTFRCDPISEHNRLYWYRQTLGQGPEFLTYFQNEAQLEKSRLLSDRFSAERPKGSFSTLEIQRTEQGDSAMYLCASSIAGGYEQYFGPGTRLTVT.

CDR3 sequence (DNA): TGCAGTGCTAAAGAGGGCTCGAGCAATCAGCCCCAGCATTTT. Encoded protein: CSAKEGSSNQPQHF. The gene calls are TRBV20-1 and TRBJ1-5, with D uncertain. The CDR3 sequence is 14 residues long. Between the trimmed V and J ends, which lost 4 bases and 1 base, there was a span of 11 bases. Per germline, CDR1 DFQATT and CDR2 SNEGSKA (reference sequence).

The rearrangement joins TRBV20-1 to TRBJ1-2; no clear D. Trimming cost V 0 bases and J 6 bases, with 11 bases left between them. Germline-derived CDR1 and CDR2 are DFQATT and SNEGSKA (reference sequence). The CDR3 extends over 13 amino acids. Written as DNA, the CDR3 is TGCAGTGCTAGAGATGTGTCGGATCATGGCTACACCTTC. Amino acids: CSARDVSDHGYTF.

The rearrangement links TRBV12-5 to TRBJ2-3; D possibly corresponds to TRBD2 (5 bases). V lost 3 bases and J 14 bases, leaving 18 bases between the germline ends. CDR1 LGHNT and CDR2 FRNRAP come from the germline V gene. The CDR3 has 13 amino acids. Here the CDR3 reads CASGLPGGRYAYF. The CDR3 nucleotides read TGTGCTAGTGGTTTACCTGGAGGCAGATACGCGTATTTT.

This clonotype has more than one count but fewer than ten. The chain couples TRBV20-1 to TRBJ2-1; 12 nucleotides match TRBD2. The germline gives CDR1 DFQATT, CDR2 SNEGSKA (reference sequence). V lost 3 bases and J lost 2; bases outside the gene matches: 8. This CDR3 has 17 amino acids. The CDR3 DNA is TGCAGTGCTAGCAGTCTAGCGGGAGGGCCGACCTACAATGAGCAGTTCTTC. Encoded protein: CSASSLAGGPTYNEQFF.

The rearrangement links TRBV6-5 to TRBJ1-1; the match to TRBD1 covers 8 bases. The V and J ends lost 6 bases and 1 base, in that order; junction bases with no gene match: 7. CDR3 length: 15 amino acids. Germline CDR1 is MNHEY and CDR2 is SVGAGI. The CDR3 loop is CASSFGTGWNTEAFF. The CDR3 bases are TGTGCCAGCAGCTTCGGGACAGGTTGGAACACTGAAGCTTTCTTT.

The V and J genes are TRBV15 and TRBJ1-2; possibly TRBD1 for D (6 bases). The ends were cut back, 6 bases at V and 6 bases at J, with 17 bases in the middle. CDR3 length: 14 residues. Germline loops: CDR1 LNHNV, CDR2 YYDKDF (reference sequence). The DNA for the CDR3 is TGTGCCACCAGTCCTCGGGGGGCCCTTCATGGCTACACCTTC. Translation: CATSPRGALHGYTF.